Below, 19 T cell receptor beta chains from the same sample are listed, as sequenced in a study of cytomegalovirus exposure and HLA in healthy donors. A multiplex PCR was run with 60 Vbeta primers and 13 Jbeta primers. Generated by immunoSEQ multiplex PCR, the TCRdb table keeps only in-frame clones and is missing some. The data show around 140,000 clones, roughly 79% seen once. The specimen was PBMCs. These receptor sequences come from a woman aged 40 to 50 in good health and CMV-seronegative.

A single count supports this clone. The V call is TRBV11-3, the J call TRBJ2-1; D is unresolved. V lost 7 bases and J 8 bases, leaving 15 bases between the germline ends. The germline V gene has CDR1 SGHNT and CDR2 YENEEA. This CDR3 contains 13 residues. In DNA, the CDR3 is TGTGCCAGCATGGCCCACGTCGAGGATGAGCAGTTCTTC. It yields the protein CASMAHVEDEQFF.

The CDR3 DNA follows: TGTGCCAGCAGCCCGACAGGGGGTTGGGGGAACACTGAAGCTTTCTTT. Amino acid sequence: CASSPTGGWGNTEAFF. The chain employs TRBV5-6 and TRBJ1-1; TRBD1 agrees at 9 bases. The germline CDR1 and CDR2 sequences are SGHDT and YYEEEE. J gave up 1 base and V 4 bases, and 8 bases lay outside the gene matches. CDR3 length: 16 amino acids. Complete variable domain (other parts from reference TRBV5-6 and TRBJ1-1): DAGVTQSPTHLIKTRGQQVTLRCSPKSGHDTVSWYQQALGQGPQFIFQYYEEEERQRGNFPDRFSGHQFPNYSSELNVNALLLGDSALYLCASSPTGGWGNTEAFFGQGTRLTVV.

The genes are TRBV27 and TRBJ1-4; weak D call: TRBD1 (6 bases). The germline V gene has CDR1 MNHEY and CDR2 SMNVEV (reference sequence). V was cut by 2 bases and J by 1 base, with 11 bases left in between. The CDR3 loop spans 16 amino acids. The DNA of the CDR3 is TGTGCCAGCAGTTTAGAGGGGGTGGGAACTAATGAAAAACTGTTTTTT. It codes for CASSLEGVGTNEKLFF.

The chain is built from TRBV4-3 and TRBJ1-2, with 7 bases identical to TRBD1. CDR1 and CDR2 (germline): LGHNA, YSLEER. CDR3 length: 13 residues. V gave up 4 bases and J gave up 2 bases; unmatched junction bases: 1. The CDR3 nucleotides read TGCGCCAGCAGCCTGGGACAGAACTATGGCTACACCTTC. Encoded protein: CASSLGQNYGYTF.

The chain uses TRBV5-4 and TRBJ2-3; tentatively, D is TRBD2 (5 bases). Germline V gene sequence: CDR1 SGHNT, CDR2 YYREEE (reference sequence). This CDR3 is built from 15 residues. With 0 bases removed from V and 0 bases from J, the gap between germline ends came to 8 bases. The CDR3 sequence: CASSLAGSSTDTQYF. DNA of the CDR3: TGTGCCAGCAGCTTGGCGGGGTCTAGCACAGATACGCAGTATTTT.

J is TRBJ2-5 and V is TRBV5-4; TRBD2 matches at 10 bases. Germline CDR1 reads SGHNT; CDR2 reads YYREEE (reference sequence). CDR3 length: 19 amino acids. The V segment lost 2 bases and the J segment 1 base; nucleotides outside the gene matches: 14. CDR3 protein: CASSFESGGAPLGQETQYF. The CDR3, as DNA: TGTGCCAGCAGCTTTGAAAGCGGGGGGGCCCCCCTGGGCCAAGAGACCCAGTACTTC.

This clone has only a few counts. The V and J genes are TRBV6-1 and TRBJ2-5; D call uncertain. Trimming left V 1 base short and J 4 bases short, with 10 bases between. In germline, CDR1 is MNHNS, CDR2 SASEGT. This CDR3 contains 14 residues. The CDR3 protein is CASSEVSGGETQYF. CDR3 DNA sequence: TGTGCCAGCAGTGAAGTATCAGGTGGAGAGACCCAGTACTTC.

The CDR3 loop is CASLAQDRVGGYTF. The DNA for the CDR3 is TGTGCCAGCCTAGCCCAAGACAGGGTGGGTGGCTACACCTTC. The chain carries TRBV28 and TRBJ1-2, with 7 bases that match TRBD1. This CDR3 spans 14 amino acids. The V gene's germline CDR1 is MDHEN and CDR2 SYDVKM. V lost 8 bases, J lost 7 bases, and 13 bases stayed unmatched.

The chain has TRBV18 and TRBJ1-1, with a weak D call TRBD1 (5 bases). This CDR3 contains 14 residues. V was shortened by 6 bases and J by 1 base, with 12 bases between the two germline ends. The V gene's germline CDR1 is KGHSH and CDR2 LQKENI. The CDR3 sequence: CASSGGPKNTEAFF. CDR3 DNA sequence: TGTGCCAGCTCGGGGGGACCCAAGAACACTGAAGCTTTCTTT.

This chain uses TRBV5-6 with TRBJ1-2; maybe TRBD1 (6 bases). This CDR3 contains 17 residues. V gave up 2 bases and J gave up 4 bases, with 21 bases separating them. CDR1 is SGHDT and CDR2 is YYEEEE in the germline V gene. CDR3 region: CASSFIRGPPLSYGYTF. CDR3 DNA sequence: TGTGCCAGCAGCTTTATCAGGGGACCTCCCCTCTCCTATGGCTACACCTTC.

The V gene is TRBV2, the J gene TRBJ2-3; TRBD2 matches 8 bases. Unmatched junction bases numbered 6, after V lost 8 bases and J lost 2 bases. Per germline, CDR1 SNHLY and CDR2 FYNNEI. The CDR3 runs to 14 residues. CDR3 DNA sequence: TGTGCCAGCGGCTTAGCGGGGATCACAGATACGCAGTATTTT. Protein: CASGLAGITDTQYF.

This chain links TRBV5-6 with TRBJ1-6; D is unresolved. CDR1 is SGHDT, CDR2 YYEEEE, per germline. The CDR3 totals 14 residues. V lost 5 bases, J lost 0 bases, and 6 bases lay in between. The CDR3 here is CASRPSSYNSPLHF. DNA of the CDR3: TGTGCCAGCAGGCCGAGCTCCTATAATTCACCCCTCCACTTT.

The CDR3 reads CTSSRDRAYEQYF. The CDR3 bases are TGCACCAGCAGCCGAGACAGGGCATACGAGCAGTACTTC. The chain employs TRBV1 and TRBJ2-7; TRBD1 is the table's D call, not checked against the DNA. TRBV1 is classified as a pseudogene. CDR3 length equals 13 residues.

In its sample, this clone was seen once. The chain carries TRBV11-2 and TRBJ2-7, with TRBD2 matching over 9 bases. The germline gives CDR1 SGHAT, CDR2 FQNNGV. The CDR3 loop spans 17 amino acids. With 6 bases clipped from V and 7 bases from J, the junction kept 19 bases outside the gene matches. This CDR3 is CASRRGGGEGSSGEQYF. CDR3 DNA: TGTGCCAGCAGGAGAGGCGGGGGGGAAGGATCCTCAGGGGAGCAGTACTTC.

The genes are TRBV19 and TRBJ1-4; 8 bases match TRBD1. V shed 5 bases, J shed 0 bases, and the junction held 5 bases outside the gene matches. The CDR3 has 16 residues. Germline-derived CDR1 and CDR2 are LNHDA and SQIVND (reference sequence). This CDR3 is CASSGRGHSTNEKLFF. The DNA for the CDR3 is TGTGCCAGTAGTGGCAGGGGGCACTCAACTAATGAAAAACTGTTTTTT.

CDR3 coding DNA: TGTGCCAGCAGCTGGGGGGGAGGTTGTGGCTACACCTTC. Translated, it gives CASSWGGGCGYTF. The chain carries TRBV5-4 and TRBJ1-2, with a possible D match to TRBD1 (5 bases). This CDR3 contains 13 residues. The V end was cut by 3 bases, the J end by 7 bases, with 13 bases between. Germline CDR1 SGHNT, CDR2 YYREEE (reference sequence).

The chain combines TRBV6-4 with TRBJ1-5; no definite D call. The CDR3 sequence is 14 residues long. Germline V gives CDR1 MRHNA, CDR2 SNTAGT. Trimming took 2 bases from V and 7 from J, leaving 12 bases between them. Here the CDR3 reads CASSDAPPGQPQHF. The CDR3 DNA reads TGTGCCAGCAGTGACGCCCCTCCGGGGCAGCCCCAGCATTTT.

V usage is TRBV30 and J usage is TRBJ2-7; D possibly corresponds to TRBD2 (5 bases). Looked up from germline, CDR1 is GTSNPN and CDR2 is SVGIG (reference sequence). The CDR3 has 13 residues. Trimming stripped 5 bases from V and 5 bases from J, with 16 bases between. As DNA, the CDR3 is TGTGCCTGGTACATCGTCGCTAGCAACGAGCAGTACTTC. Translated: CAWYIVASNEQYF.

On this clone: Other DNA sequences in this specimen translate into the identical CDR3. The chain employs TRBV5-1 and TRBJ2-7; maybe TRBD1 (5 bases). CDR3 length: 13 amino acids. Germline CDR1 and CDR2: SGHRS and YFSETQ. V lost 4 bases and J lost 2, with 10 bases in between. The CDR3 reads CASSPDRAYEQYF. Here the CDR3 DNA reads TGCGCCAGCAGCCCCGACAGAGCCTACGAGCAGTACTTC.